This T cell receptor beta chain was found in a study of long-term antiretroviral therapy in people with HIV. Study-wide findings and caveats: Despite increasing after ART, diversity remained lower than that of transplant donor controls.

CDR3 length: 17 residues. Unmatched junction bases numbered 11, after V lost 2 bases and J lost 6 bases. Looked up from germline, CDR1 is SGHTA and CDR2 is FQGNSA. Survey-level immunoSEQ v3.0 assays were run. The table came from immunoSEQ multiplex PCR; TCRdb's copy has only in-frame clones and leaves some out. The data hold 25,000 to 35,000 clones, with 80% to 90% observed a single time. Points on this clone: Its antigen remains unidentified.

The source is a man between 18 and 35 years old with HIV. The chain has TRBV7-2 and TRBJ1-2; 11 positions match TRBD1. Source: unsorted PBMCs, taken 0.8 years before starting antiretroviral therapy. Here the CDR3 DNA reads TGTGCCAGCAGCTTAACTATGGGATGGGGACAGGGGGATGGCTACACCTTC. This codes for CASSLTMGWGQGDGYTF. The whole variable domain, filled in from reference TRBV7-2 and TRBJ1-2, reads GAGVSQSPSNKVTEKGKDVELRCDPISGHTALYWYRQSLGQGLEFLIYFQGNSAPDKSGLPSDRFSAERTGGSVSTLTIQRTQQEDSAVYLCASSLTMGWGQGDGYTFGSGTRLTVV.